This TCR beta chain was found in a study of long-term antiretroviral therapy in people with HIV. Running of the v3.0 immunoSEQ assay took place at survey level. Sequencing was performed with immunoSEQ multiplex PCR; in TCRdb, only in-frame clones are kept and a portion is missing. This table holds 35,000 to 45,000 clones, around 85% found once. CDR3 length: 19 residues. V was pared by 5 bases and J by 7 bases, with 15 bases of the junction left unmatched. In germline, CDR1 is MDHEN, CDR2 SYDVKM. The genes are TRBV28 and TRBJ2-1; 15 nucleotides match TRBD2. The input for sequencing was unsorted PBMCs, taken 2.2 years after starting antiretroviral therapy. The TCR originated in a man aged 18 to 29 with HIV. Written as DNA, the CDR3 is TGTGCCAGCAGTCTCCCGACACCGGGACTAGCGGGAGGAAATAATGAGCAGTTCTTC. Protein: CASSLPTPGLAGGNNEQFF.